The clone carrying this T cell receptor (beta chain) was detected only a few times. This specimen belongs to a study of T cells in Graves' hyperthyroidism and ophthalmopathy. The CDR3 consists of 12 residues. Trimming stripped 10 bases from V and 4 bases from J, with 14 bases between. Using around 10 ml of fresh peripheral blood, PBMCs were prepared. What was amplified from RNA transcripts were TCR beta CDR3 regions. HTBI primers were used for first-round RT-PCR of the TCR CDR3. In TCRdb, the multiplex PCR reads were re-called with MiXCR into one record per CDR3 protein. The table lists about 350,000 distinct CDR3 sequences, more than 11% of them singletons.

Sample: blood. V and J are TRBV12-3 or TRBV12-4 and TRBJ2-7; TRBD2 is a possible D gene (5 bases). The sequence was obtained from a woman between 25 and 40 years old with Graves' hyperthyroidism. This chain's CDR3 is CATSRGNYEQYF. The CDR3 DNA reads as TGTGCCACCTCCCGGGGAAATTACGAGCAGTACTTC.